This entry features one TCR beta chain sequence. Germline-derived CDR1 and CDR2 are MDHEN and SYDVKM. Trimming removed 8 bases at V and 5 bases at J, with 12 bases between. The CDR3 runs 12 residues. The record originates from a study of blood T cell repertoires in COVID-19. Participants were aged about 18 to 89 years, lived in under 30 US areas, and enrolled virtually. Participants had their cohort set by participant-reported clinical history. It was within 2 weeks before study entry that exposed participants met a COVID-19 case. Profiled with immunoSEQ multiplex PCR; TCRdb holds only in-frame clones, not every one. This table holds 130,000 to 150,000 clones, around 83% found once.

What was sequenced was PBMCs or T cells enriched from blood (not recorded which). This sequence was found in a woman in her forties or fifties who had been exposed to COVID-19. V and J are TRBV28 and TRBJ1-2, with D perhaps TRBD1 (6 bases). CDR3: CASGWGRYGYTF. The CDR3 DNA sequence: TGTGCCAGCGGATGGGGGCGGTATGGCTACACCTTC.